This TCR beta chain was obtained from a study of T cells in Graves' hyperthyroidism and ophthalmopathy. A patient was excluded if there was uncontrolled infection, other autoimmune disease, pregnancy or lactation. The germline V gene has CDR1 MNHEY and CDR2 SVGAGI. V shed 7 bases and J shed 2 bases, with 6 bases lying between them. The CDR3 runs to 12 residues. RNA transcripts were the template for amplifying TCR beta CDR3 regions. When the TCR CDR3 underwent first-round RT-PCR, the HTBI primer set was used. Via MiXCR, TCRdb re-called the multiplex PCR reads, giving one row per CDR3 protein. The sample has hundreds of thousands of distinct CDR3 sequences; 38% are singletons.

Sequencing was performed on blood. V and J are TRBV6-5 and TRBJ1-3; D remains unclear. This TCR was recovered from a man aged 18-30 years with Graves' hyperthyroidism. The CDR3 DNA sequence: TGTGCCAGCAACGAGCCTGGAAACACCATATATTTT. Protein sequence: CASNEPGNTIYF.